Listed below are T cell receptor beta chains from one sample, sequenced in a study of blood T cell repertoires in COVID-19. Profiled with immunoSEQ multiplex PCR; TCRdb holds only in-frame clones, not every one. This sample has approximately 240,000 clones, with 70% to 90% found just once. The sample comprised peripheral blood. Receptors originate from a woman in her thirties who had recovered from COVID-19. CDR3s include the opening cysteine and the closing phenylalanine or tryptophan. The order of the fields is CDR3 length, clone size, V gene, J gene, D gene, CDR3 protein, CDR3 DNA. D genes are given only for firm matches. Some rows have no size entry. The others give once, few or many, or a class for an expanded clone.

11	-	TRBV6-5	TRBJ2-2	-	CATQNTGELFF	TGTGCCACACAGAACACCGGGGAGCTGTTTTTT
13	-	TRBV5-1	TRBJ2-7	TRBD1	CASSVTGPYEQYF	TGCGCCAGCAGTGTGACAGGGCCCTACGAGCAGTACTTC
13	few	TRBV18	TRBJ2-7	-	CASSPASFQGSYF	TGTGCCAGCTCACCAGCCTCTTTTCAGGGTTCCTACTTC
12	-	TRBV14	TRBJ2-5	-	CASSQVSETQYF	TGTGCCAGCAGCCAAGTCTCGGAGACCCAGTACTTC
13	-	TRBV2	TRBJ2-1	TRBD1	CASQGDPYNEQFF	TGTGCCAGCCAGGGGGATCCCTACAATGAGCAGTTCTTC
15	-	TRBV4-3	TRBJ1-1	-	CASSQDTRVSTEAFF	TGCGCCAGCAGCCAAGATACCAGGGTAAGCACTGAAGCTTTCTTT
15	-	TRBV5-5	TRBJ1-1	TRBD1	CASSSQGGMNTEAFF	TGTGCCAGCAGCTCACAGGGGGGGATGAACACTGAAGCTTTCTTT
15	-	TRBV6-1	TRBJ2-7	TRBD1	CASSEAPGQYHEQYF	TGTGCCAGCAGTGAAGCGCCGGGACAGTATCACGAGCAGTACTTC
17	-	TRBV7-9	TRBJ2-6	TRBD1	CACMVGQGISGANVLTF	TGTGCTTGCATGGTGGGACAGGGGATTTCTGGGGCCAACGTCCTGACTTTC
12	few	TRBV5-8	TRBJ1-5	-	CASSLWEGRGHF	TGTGCCAGCAGCTTGTGGGAGGGACGGGGACATTTT
18	-	TRBV3-1/TRBV3-2	TRBJ2-5	TRBD2	CASSQDERRLAGGETQYF	TGTGCCAGCAGCCAAGATGAACGGAGACTAGCGGGGGGGGAGACCCAGTACTTC
16	-	TRBV15	TRBJ2-5	TRBD2	CATSRGGESGGETQYF	TGTGCCACCAGCAGAGGAGGAGAAAGCGGGGGAGAGACCCAGTACTTC
15	once	TRBV9	TRBJ2-7	TRBD1	CASSAGTATSYEQYF	TGTGCCAGCAGCGCCGGGACAGCTACCTCCTACGAGCAGTACTTC
14	-	TRBV30	TRBJ2-2	-	CAWLAERNTGELFF	TGTGCCTGGTTAGCGGAGCGGAACACCGGGGAGCTGTTTTTT
11	-	TRBV2	TRBJ2-5	-	CASSRQETQYF	TGTGCCAGCTCCCGTCAAGAGACCCAGTACTTC
17	-	TRBV18	TRBJ2-3	-	CASSPSTRGALTDTQYF	TGTGCCAGCTCACCTAGTACCCGGGGGGCCCTGACAGATACGCAGTATTTT
15	few	TRBV27	TRBJ1-3	-	CASSLTGIGGNTIYF	TGTGCCAGCAGTTTAACGGGGATTGGAGGAAACACCATATATTTT
14	-	TRBV10-3	TRBJ1-1	-	CAISEWAVNTEAFF	TGTGCCATCAGTGAGTGGGCCGTCAACACTGAAGCTTTCTTT
14	-	TRBV19	TRBJ2-7	-	CASSSGTASYEQYF	TGTGCCAGTAGTAGCGGGACGGCTTCCTACGAGCAGTACTTC
15	-	TRBV7-3	TRBJ2-1	TRBD1	CASSLGTGRWNEQFF	TGTGCCAGCAGCCTTGGGACAGGGCGTTGGAATGAGCAGTTCTTC
14	-	TRBV4-1	TRBJ2-7	-	CASSARQAPDEQYF	TGCGCCAGCAGCGCCCGACAGGCGCCCGACGAGCAGTACTTC
15	-	TRBV6-2/TRBV6-3	TRBJ1-1	-	CASSYSGQGPTEAFF	TGTGCCAGCAGTTACTCGGGCCAGGGGCCCACTGAAGCTTTCTTT
14	-	TRBV2	TRBJ2-1	-	CASSGMSSYNEQFF	TGTGCCAGCAGTGGAATGAGCTCCTACAATGAGCAGTTCTTC
14	-	TRBV5-1	TRBJ2-7	TRBD1	CASRPGTGAAEQYF	TGCGCCAGCAGGCCTGGGACAGGGGCGGCCGAGCAGTACTTC
15	-	TRBV19	TRBJ2-1	TRBD1	CASSILGTGYDEQFF	TGTGCCAGTAGTATTTTGGGGACAGGGTACGATGAGCAGTTCTTC
14	-	TRBV7-3	TRBJ2-3	TRBD2	CASSSSGFTDTQYF	TGTGCCAGCAGCTCTAGCGGGTTCACAGATACGCAGTATTTT
15	-	TRBV4-3	TRBJ2-3	-	CASSQGLAGTDTQYF	TGCGCCAGCAGCCAAGGGCTCGCTGGCACAGATACGCAGTATTTT
14	-	TRBV7-2	TRBJ2-7	-	CASSTYQGLREQYF	TGTGCCAGCAGCACTTACCAGGGTCTGCGAGAGCAGTACTTC
12	-	TRBV2	TRBJ1-2	-	CASSDRAYGYTF	TGTGCCAGCAGTGACAGGGCCTATGGCTACACCTTC
13	-	TRBV7-2	TRBJ2-1	-	CASSSPPSYEQFF	TGTGCCAGCAGCTCCCCGCCGAGCTATGAGCAGTTCTTC
14	-	TRBV11-2	TRBJ1-1	-	CASSLDRHGGEAFF	TGTGCCAGCAGCTTAGATCGTCACGGGGGTGAAGCTTTCTTT
14	-	TRBV25-1	TRBJ2-1	TRBD1	CASSEHLQGSEQFF	TGTGCCAGCAGTGAACACCTACAGGGGAGTGAGCAGTTCTTC
15	-	TRBV11-2	TRBJ1-1	-	CASSLGARTNTEAFF	TGTGCCAGCAGCTTAGGCGCTAGGACAAACACTGAAGCTTTCTTT
15	-	TRBV7-8	TRBJ2-1	-	CASSLVLQGHNEQFF	TGTGCCAGCAGCTTAGTTCTTCAGGGCCACAATGAGCAGTTCTTC
14	-	TRBV7-2	TRBJ2-5	-	CASSFIGNQETQYF	TGTGCCAGCAGCTTTATCGGGAATCAAGAGACCCAGTACTTC
17	few	TRBV18	TRBJ1-5	-	CASSPGTPWGGNQPQHF	TGTGCCAGCTCACCAGGGACTCCTTGGGGGGGCAATCAGCCCCAGCATTTT
13	-	TRBV4-1	TRBJ2-5	-	CASSQVLLETQYF	TGCGCCAGCAGCCAAGTTCTTTTGGAGACCCAGTACTTC
12	-	TRBV5-1	TRBJ2-7	-	CASSLGADEQYF	TGCGCCAGCAGCTTGGGGGCCGACGAGCAGTACTTC
15	-	TRBV5-1	TRBJ2-3	TRBD1	CASSLRQGGTDTQYF	TGCGCCAGCAGCTTGAGGCAGGGGGGCACAGATACGCAGTATTTT
11	-	TRBV2	TRBJ2-1	TRBD2	CASSGGGEEFF	TGTGCCAGCAGTGGCGGGGGAGAGGAGTTCTTC
17	-	TRBV6-1	TRBJ2-3	TRBD2	CASSEERLAVNTDTQYF	TGTGCCAGCAGTGAGGAACGACTAGCGGTGAACACAGATACGCAGTATTTT
15	-	TRBV3-1/TRBV3-2	TRBJ2-1	TRBD1	CASRYGQGFYNEQFF	TGTGCCAGCAGATACGGACAGGGGTTCTACAATGAGCAGTTCTTC
13	few	TRBV29-1	TRBJ1-1	TRBD1	CSVDRAPNTEAFF	TGCAGCGTGGACAGGGCCCCGAACACTGAAGCTTTCTTT
15	-	TRBV13	TRBJ2-1	-	CASSSRQKHHNEQFF	TGTGCCAGCAGTTCGAGACAGAAACATCACAATGAGCAGTTCTTC
16	once	TRBV7-6	TRBJ1-1	TRBD1	CASSLGTGGGNTEAFF	TGTGCCAGCAGCTTAGGGACAGGGGGTGGTAACACTGAAGCTTTCTTT